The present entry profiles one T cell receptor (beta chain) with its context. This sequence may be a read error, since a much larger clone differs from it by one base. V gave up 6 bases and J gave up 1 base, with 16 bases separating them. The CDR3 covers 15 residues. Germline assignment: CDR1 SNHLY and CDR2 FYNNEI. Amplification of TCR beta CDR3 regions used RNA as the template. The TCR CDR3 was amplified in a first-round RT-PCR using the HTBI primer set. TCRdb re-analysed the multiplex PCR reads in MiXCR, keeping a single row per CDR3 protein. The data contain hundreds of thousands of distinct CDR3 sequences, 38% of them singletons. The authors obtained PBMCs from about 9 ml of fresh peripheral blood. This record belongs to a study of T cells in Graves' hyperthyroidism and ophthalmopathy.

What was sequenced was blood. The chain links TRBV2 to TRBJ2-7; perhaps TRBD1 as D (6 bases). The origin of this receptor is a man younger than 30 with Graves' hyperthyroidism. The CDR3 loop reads CASRTSRGTSYEQYF. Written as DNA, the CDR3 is TGTGCCAGCAGGACGAGTAGGGGGACGTCCTACGAGCAGTACTTC.